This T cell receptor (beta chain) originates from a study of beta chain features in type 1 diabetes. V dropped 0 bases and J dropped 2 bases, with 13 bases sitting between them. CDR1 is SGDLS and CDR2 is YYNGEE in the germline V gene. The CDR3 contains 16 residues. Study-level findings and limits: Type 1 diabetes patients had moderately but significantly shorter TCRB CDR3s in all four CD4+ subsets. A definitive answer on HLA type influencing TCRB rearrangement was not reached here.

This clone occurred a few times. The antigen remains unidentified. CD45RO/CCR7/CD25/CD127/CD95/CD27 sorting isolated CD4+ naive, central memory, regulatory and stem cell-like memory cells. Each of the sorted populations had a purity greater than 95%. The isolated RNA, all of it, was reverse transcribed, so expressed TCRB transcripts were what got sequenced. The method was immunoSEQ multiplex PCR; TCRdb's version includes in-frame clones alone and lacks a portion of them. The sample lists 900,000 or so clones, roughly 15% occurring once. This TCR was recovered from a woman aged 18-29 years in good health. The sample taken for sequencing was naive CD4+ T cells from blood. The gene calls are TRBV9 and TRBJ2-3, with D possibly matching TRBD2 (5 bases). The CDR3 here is CASSVAGRGNTDTQYF. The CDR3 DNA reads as TGTGCCAGCAGCGTAGCGGGAAGAGGGAACACAGATACGCAGTATTTT.